Listed below are T cell receptor beta chains from one sample, sequenced in a study of blood T cells in healthy people across ages. TCRdb itself ran the 5' RACE reads through MiXCR, one entry per CDR3 protein. The table shows roughly 680,000 distinct CDR3 sequences, with around 50% occurring only once. Material: blood. These receptors all stem from a woman of 80 years or more in good health. The CDR3 runs from the conserved cysteine through the conserved F or W. The D gene is left open where the match is weak. Clone size, where shown, is once, few, many, or a class for clones that have expanded.

D gene | J gene | V gene | clone size | CDR3 protein | CDR3 DNA
. | TRBJ1-1 | TRBV12-3/TRBV12-4 | . | CASTRPGGMESAFF | TGTGCCAGCACTAGGCCGGGGGGGATGGAGTCGGCTTTCTTT
TRBD2 | TRBJ2-1 | TRBV2 | few | CASSTGTSGGREQFF | TGTGCCAGCAGCACCGGGACTAGCGGGGGAAGGGAGCAGTTCTTC
TRBD1 | TRBJ1-1 | TRBV3-1 | . | CASSPRTGGPTEAFF | TGTGCCAGCAGCCCCCGGACAGGGGGCCCCACTGAAGCTTTCTTT
TRBD1 | TRBJ2-4 | TRBV9 | . | CASSVGGQGKSKNIQYF | TGTGCCAGCAGCGTAGGGGGACAGGGGAAGTCCAAAAACATTCAGTACTTC
. | TRBJ2-1 | TRBV20-1 | few | CSADRAVSEQFF | TGCAGTGCTGACCGTGCAGTAAGTGAGCAGTTCTTC
. | TRBJ2-1 | TRBV5-1 | many | CASTLRPGDGLNEQFF | TGCGCCAGCACATTACGGCCCGGGGATGGGCTGAATGAGCAGTTCTTC
. | TRBJ2-5 | TRBV6-5 | few | CASRKVSGGVKETQYF | TGTGCCAGCAGAAAAGTAAGCGGAGGGGTGAAAGAGACCCAGTACTTC
TRBD1 | TRBJ1-6 | TRBV12-3/TRBV12-4 | . | CASGTAYNSPLHF | TGTGCCAGCGGGACAGCGTATAATTCACCCCTCCACTTT
TRBD2 | TRBJ2-5 | TRBV12-5 | . | CASGLGSGGEETQYF | TGTGCTAGTGGTTTGGGTAGCGGGGGGGAGGAGACCCAGTACTTC
. | TRBJ2-1 | TRBV5-1 | . | CASSVEGRSNEQFF | TGCGCCAGCAGCGTGGAGGGCCGGAGCAATGAGCAGTTCTTC
. | TRBJ2-2 | TRBV20-1 | . | CSARYQEGRESNTGELFF | TGCAGTGCTAGATACCAGGAGGGGCGAGAATCGAACACCGGGGAGCTGTTTTTT
. | TRBJ1-2 | TRBV7-9 | . | CASSLPSDNYGYTF | TGTGCCAGCAGCTTACCGTCCGATAACTATGGCTACACCTTC
. | TRBJ2-3 | TRBV20-1 | once | CSARPGQSTDTQYF | TGCAGTGCAAGACCGGGCCAAAGCACAGATACGCAGTATTTT
. | TRBJ2-7 | TRBV29-1 | . | CNVGGPAEQYF | TGCAACGTTGGAGGGCCAGCCGAGCAGTACTTC
. | TRBJ2-3 | TRBV4-2 | . | CASSQVALDVDTQYF | TGTGCCAGCAGCCAAGTTGCACTCGATGTAGATACGCAGTATTTT